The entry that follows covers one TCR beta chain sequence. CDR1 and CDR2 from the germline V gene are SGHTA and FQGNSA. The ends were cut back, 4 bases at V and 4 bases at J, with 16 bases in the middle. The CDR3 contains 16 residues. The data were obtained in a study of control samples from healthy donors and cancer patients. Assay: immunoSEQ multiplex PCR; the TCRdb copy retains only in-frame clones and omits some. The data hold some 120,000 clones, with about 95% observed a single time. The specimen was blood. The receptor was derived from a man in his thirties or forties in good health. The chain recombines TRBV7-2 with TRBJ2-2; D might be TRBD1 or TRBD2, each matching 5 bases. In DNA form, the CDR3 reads TGTGCCAGCAGCTGGATGGGACGGTCGGGCACCGGGGAGCTGTTTTTT. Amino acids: CASSWMGRSGTGELFF. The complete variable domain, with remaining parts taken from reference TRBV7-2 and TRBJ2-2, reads GAGVSQSPSNKVTEKGKDVELRCDPISGHTALYWYRQSLGQGLEFLIYFQGNSAPDKSGLPSDRFSAERTGGSVSTLTIQRTQQEDSAVYLCASSWMGRSGTGELFFGEGSRLTVL.